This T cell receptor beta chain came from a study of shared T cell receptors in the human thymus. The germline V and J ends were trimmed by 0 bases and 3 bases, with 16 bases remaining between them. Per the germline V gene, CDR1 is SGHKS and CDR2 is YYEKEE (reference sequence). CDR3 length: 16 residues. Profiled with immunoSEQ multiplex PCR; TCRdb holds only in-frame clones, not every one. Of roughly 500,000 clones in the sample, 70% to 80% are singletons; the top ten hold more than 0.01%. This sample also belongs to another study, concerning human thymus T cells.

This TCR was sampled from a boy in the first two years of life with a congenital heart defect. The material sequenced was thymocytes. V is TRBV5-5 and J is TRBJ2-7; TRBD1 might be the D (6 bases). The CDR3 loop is CASSLEVDRLFYEQYF. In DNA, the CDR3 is TGTGCCAGCAGCTTGGAGGTTGACAGGTTATTCTACGAGCAGTACTTC.